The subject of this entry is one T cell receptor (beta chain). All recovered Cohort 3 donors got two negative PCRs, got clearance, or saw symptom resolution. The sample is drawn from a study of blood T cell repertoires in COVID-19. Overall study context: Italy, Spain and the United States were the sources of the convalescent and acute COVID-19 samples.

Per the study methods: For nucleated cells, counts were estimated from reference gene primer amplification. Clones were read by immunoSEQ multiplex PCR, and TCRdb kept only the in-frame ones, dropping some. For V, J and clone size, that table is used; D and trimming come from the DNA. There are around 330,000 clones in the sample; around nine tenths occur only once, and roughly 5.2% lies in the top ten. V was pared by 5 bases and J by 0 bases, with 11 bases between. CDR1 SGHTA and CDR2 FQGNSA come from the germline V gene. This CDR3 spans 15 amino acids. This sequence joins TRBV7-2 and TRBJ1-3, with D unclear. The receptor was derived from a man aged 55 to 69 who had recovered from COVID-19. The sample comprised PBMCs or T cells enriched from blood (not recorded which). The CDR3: CASSIRRSSGNTIYF. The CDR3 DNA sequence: TGTGCCAGCAGCATCCGACGGAGCTCTGGAAACACCATATATTTT.